The entry below describes one T cell receptor beta chain. Its antigen is unidentified. Trimming removed 0 bases from V and 5 bases from J; junction bases left unmatched: 8. The CDR3 covers 16 residues. Per germline, CDR1 MGHRA and CDR2 YSYEKL. The data stem from a study of T cell repertoires in cytomegalovirus infection. Study information: As its CMV epitopes, the study selected recently identified HLA-C-restricted and well-studied HLA-B-restricted targets. Broader study findings: HLA-C-restricted CMV clonotypes gave the most frequent clonotype in two of eight donors. Frequencies of public TCR beta families were cumulated, and this identified carriers of CMV plus the relevant HLA.

Each CDR3 protein gets one entry after TCRdb re-called the reads with MiXCR. Of roughly 220,000 distinct CDR3 sequences detected, approximately 38% appear once; the ten largest clones hold 55% to 60%. This material consisted of CD8+ T cells from cultured PBMCs, taken from culture after CMV antigen stimulation. The rearrangement joins TRBV4-1 to TRBJ2-5; 8 nucleotides match TRBD1. The TCR was taken from a human donor in good health (CMV status not recorded). Some clones in this sample may be carry-over from other donors' samples. CDR3: CASSQEEQGAGETQYF. The CDR3 nucleotides are TGCGCCAGCAGCCAAGAGGAGCAGGGGGCTGGGGAGACCCAGTACTTC.